This TCR beta chain comes out of a study of cytomegalovirus exposure and HLA in healthy donors. V shed 3 bases, J shed 1 base, and the junction held 6 bases outside the gene matches. Germline V CDR1 and CDR2: SGDLS, YYNGEE. The CDR3 consists of 15 residues. The PCR made use of 60 Vbeta and 13 Jbeta primers. Assay: immunoSEQ multiplex PCR; the TCRdb copy retains only in-frame clones and omits some. The repertoire holds around 140,000 clones, with 73% as singletons. The chain combines TRBV9 with TRBJ2-5; the match to TRBD1 covers 7 bases. Sequencing input: PBMCs. The TCR sequence derives from a woman aged 18-30 years in good health and CMV-seronegative. In DNA, the CDR3 is TGTGCCAGCAGCGAAACAGGGGCTTCCCAAGAGACCCAGTACTTC. Translating gives CASSETGASQETQYF. Looking up the rest from reference TRBV9 and TRBJ2-5 gives the full variable domain: DSGVTQTPKHLITATGQRVTLRCSPRSGDLSVYWYQQSLDQGLQFLIQYYNGEERAKGNILERFSAQQFPDLHSELNLSSLELGDSALYFCASSETGASQETQYFGPGTRLLVL.